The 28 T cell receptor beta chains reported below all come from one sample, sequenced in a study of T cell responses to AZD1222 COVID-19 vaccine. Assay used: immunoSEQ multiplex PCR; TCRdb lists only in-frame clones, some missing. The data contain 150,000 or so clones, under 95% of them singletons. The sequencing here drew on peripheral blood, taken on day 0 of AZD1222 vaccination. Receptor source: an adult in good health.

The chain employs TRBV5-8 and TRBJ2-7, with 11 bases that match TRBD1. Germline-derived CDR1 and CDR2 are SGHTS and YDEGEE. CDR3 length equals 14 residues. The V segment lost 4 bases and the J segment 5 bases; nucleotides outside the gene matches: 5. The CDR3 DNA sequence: TGTGCCAGCAGCGTCGGGACAGGGGGAGACGAGCAGTACTTC. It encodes CASSVGTGGDEQYF.

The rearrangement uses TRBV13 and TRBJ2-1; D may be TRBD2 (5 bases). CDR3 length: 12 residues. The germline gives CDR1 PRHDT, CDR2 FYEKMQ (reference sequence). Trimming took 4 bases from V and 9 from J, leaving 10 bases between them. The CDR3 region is CASSSERGEQFF. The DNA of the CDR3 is TGTGCCAGCAGCTCCGAACGGGGTGAGCAGTTCTTC.

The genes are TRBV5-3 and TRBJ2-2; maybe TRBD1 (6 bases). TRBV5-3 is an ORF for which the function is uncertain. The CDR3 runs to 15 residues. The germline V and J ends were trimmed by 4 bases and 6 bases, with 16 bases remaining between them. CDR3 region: CARSTRTGIAGELFF. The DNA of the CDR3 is TGTGCCAGAAGCACCCGTACAGGGATCGCCGGGGAGCTGTTTTTT.

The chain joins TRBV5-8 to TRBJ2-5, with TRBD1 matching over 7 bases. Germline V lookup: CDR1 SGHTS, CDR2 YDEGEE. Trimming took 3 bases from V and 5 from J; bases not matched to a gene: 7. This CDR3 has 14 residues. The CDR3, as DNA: TGTGCCAGCAGCTCAGGACAGGTTCACGAGACCCAGTACTTC. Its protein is CASSSGQVHETQYF.

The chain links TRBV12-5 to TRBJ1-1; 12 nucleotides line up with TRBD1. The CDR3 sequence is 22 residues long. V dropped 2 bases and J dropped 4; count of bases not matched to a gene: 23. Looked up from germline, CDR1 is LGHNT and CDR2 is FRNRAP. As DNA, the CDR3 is TGTGCTAGTGGTTTGCCCACCTGGGGGACAGGGGGCGCCTGGGACGGGTTCACTGAAGCTTTCTTT. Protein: CASGLPTWGTGGAWDGFTEAFF. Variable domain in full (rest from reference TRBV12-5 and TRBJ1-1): DARVTQTPRHKVTEMGQEVTMRCQPILGHNTVFWYRQTMMQGLELLAYFRNRAPLDDSGMPKDRFSAEMPDATLATLKIQPSEPRDSAVYFCASGLPTWGTGGAWDGFTEAFFGQGTRLTVV.

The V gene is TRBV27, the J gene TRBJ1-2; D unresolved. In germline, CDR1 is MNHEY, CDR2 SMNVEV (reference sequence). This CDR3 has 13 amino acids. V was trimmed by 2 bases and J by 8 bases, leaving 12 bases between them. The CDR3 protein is CASSLVGPPGYTF. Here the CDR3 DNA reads TGTGCCAGCAGTTTAGTCGGCCCGCCCGGCTACACCTTC.

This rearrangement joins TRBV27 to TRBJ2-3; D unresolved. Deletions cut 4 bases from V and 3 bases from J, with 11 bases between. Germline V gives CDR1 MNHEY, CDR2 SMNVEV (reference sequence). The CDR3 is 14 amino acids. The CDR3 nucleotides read TGTGCCAGCAGTTACGACTTAGGGACAGATACGCAGTATTTT. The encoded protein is CASSYDLGTDTQYF.

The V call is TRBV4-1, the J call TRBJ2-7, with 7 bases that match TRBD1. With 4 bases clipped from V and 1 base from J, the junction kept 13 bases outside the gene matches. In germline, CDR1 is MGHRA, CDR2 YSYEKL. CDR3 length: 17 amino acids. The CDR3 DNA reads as TGCGCCAGCAGCCCAGGGGGAAGACAGGGCGGATCCTACGAGCAGTACTTC. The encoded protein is CASSPGGRQGGSYEQYF.

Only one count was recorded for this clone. CDR3: CASSPEAVFNYGYTF. CDR3 sequence (DNA): TGCGCCAGCAGCCCGGAGGCAGTTTTTAACTATGGCTACACCTTC. J is TRBJ1-2 and V is TRBV4-1; D is undetermined. The germline V and J ends were trimmed by 4 bases and 1 base, with 13 bases remaining between them. There are 15 residues in the CDR3. Germline CDR1 reads MGHRA; CDR2 reads YSYEKL.

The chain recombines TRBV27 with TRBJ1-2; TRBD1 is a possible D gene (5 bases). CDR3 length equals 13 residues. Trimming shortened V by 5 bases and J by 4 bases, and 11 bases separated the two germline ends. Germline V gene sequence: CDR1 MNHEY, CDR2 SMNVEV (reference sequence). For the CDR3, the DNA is TGTGCCAGCAGTACGCGGGGGGTCTATGGCTACACCTTC. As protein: CASSTRGVYGYTF.

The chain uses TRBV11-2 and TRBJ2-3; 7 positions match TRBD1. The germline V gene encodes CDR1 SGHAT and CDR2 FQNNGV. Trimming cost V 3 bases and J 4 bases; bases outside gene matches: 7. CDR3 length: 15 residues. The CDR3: CASSLVRGFSDTQYF. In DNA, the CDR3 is TGTGCCAGCAGCTTGGTCAGGGGGTTTTCAGATACGCAGTATTTT.

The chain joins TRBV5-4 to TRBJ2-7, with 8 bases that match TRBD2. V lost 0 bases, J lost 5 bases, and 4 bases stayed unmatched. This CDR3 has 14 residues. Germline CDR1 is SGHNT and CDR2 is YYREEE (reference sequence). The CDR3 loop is CASSLAPGGNEQYF. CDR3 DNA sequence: TGTGCCAGCAGCTTGGCGCCGGGAGGGAACGAGCAGTACTTC.

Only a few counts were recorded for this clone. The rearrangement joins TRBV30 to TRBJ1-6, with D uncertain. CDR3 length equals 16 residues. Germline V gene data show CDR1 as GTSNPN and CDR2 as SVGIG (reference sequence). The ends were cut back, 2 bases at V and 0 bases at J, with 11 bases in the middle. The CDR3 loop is CAWSSEGSSYNSPLHF. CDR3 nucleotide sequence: TGTGCCTGGAGTTCGGAAGGGAGCTCCTATAATTCACCCCTCCACTTT.

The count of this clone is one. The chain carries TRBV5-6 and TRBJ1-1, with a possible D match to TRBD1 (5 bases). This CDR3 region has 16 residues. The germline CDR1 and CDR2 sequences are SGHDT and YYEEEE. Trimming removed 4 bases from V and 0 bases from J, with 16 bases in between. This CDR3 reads CASSRDGGRMNTEAFF. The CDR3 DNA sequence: TGTGCCAGCAGCCGGGACGGCGGTCGAATGAACACTGAAGCTTTCTTT.

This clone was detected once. The CDR3 DNA follows: TGCAGCCCCCGGGGGGGTGGCAGATATGGCTACACCTTC. This codes for CSPRGGGRYGYTF. The V call is TRBV29-1, the J call TRBJ1-2; tentatively, D is TRBD1 (5 bases). Per germline, CDR1 SQVTM and CDR2 ANQGSEA. Trimming pared 8 bases from V and 5 bases from J, leaving 18 bases between. This CDR3 has 13 amino acids.

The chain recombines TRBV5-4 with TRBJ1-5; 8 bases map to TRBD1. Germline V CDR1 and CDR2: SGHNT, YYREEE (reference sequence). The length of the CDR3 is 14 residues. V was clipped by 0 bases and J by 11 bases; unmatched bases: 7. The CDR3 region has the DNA TGTGCCAGCAGCTTGGAAGGTCGGACAGGGACCCAGCATTTT. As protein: CASSLEGRTGTQHF.

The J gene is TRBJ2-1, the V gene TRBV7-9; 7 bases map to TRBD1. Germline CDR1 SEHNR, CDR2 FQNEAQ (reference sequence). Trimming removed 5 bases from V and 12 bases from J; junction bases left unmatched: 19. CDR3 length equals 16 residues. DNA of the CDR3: TGTGCCAGCAGCCCTAGGGGGCAGGCCCCTCTCTATGGGCAGTTCTTC. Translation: CASSPRGQAPLYGQFF.

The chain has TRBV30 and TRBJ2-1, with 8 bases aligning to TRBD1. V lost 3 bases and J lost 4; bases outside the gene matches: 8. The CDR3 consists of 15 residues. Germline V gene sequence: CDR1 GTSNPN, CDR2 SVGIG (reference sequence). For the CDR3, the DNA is TGTGCCTGGAGGGTACAGGGGGTCGGTTACAATGAGCAGTTCTTC. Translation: CAWRVQGVGYNEQFF.

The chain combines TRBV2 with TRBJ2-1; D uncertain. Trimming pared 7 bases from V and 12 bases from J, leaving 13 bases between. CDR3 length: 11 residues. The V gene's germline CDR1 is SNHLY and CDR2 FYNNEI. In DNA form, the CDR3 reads TGTGCCAGCATAAAGCGTCGAGTGCAGTTCTTC. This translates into CASIKRRVQFF.

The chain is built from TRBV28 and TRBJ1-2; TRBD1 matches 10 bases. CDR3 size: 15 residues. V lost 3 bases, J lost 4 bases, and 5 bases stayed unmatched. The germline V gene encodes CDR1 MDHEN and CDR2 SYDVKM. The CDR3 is CASSFGTGAAYGYTF. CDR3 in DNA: TGTGCCAGCAGTTTCGGGACAGGGGCGGCCTATGGCTACACCTTC.

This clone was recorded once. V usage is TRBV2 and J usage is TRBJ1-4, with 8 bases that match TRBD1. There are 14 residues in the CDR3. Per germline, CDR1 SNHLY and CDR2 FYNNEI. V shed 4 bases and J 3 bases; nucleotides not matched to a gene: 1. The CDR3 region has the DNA TGTGCCAGCAGTGTGGACAGGGCTAATGAAAAACTGTTTTTT. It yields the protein CASSVDRANEKLFF.

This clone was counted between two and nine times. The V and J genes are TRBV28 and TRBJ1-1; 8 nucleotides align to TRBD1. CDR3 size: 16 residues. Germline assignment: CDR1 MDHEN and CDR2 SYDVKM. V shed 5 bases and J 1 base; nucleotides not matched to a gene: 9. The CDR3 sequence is CASSPPRGRGNTEAFF. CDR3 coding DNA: TGTGCCAGCAGTCCCCCCAGGGGGCGAGGGAACACTGAAGCTTTCTTT.

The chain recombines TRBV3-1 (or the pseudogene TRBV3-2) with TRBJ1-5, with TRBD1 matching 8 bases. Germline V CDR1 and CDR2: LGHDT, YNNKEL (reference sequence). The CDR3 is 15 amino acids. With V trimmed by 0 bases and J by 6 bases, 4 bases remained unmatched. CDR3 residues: CASSQDQGAGQPQHF. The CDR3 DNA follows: TGTGCCAGCAGCCAAGACCAGGGGGCGGGTCAGCCCCAGCATTTT.

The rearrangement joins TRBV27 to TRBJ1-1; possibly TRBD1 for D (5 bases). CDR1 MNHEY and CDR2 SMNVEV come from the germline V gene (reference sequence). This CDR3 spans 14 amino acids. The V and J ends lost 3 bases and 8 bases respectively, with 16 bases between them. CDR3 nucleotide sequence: TGTGCCAGCAGTTTCCCAGGGCGAGGGCGCGAAGCTTTCTTT. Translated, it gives CASSFPGRGREAFF.

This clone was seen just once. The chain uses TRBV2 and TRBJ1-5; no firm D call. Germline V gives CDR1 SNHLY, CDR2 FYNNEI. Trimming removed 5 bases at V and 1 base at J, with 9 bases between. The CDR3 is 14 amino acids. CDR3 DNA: TGTGCCAGCAGTCCAAACCTAAGCAATCAGCCCCAGCATTTT. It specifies CASSPNLSNQPQHF.

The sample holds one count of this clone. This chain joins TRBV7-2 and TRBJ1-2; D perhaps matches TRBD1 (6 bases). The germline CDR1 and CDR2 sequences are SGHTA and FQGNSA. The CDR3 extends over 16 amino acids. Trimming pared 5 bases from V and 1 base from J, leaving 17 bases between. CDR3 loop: CASSQRSGQINYGYTF. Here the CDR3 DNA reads TGTGCCAGCAGCCAACGAAGCGGACAGATTAACTATGGCTACACCTTC.

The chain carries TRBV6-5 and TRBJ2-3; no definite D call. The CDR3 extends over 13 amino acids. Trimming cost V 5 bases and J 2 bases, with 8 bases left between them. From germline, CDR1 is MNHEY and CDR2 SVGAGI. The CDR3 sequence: CASSQPPTDTQYF. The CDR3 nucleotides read TGTGCCAGCAGTCAACCCCCCACAGATACGCAGTATTTT.

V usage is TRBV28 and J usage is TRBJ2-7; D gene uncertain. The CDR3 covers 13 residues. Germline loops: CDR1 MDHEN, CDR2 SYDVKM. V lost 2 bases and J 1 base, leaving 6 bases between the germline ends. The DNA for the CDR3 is TGTGCCAGCAGTTTACCAGCTTCCTACGAGCAGTACTTC. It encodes CASSLPASYEQYF.